This is a list of T cell receptor beta chains from one sample in a study of blood T cell repertoires in COVID-19. Produced via immunoSEQ multiplex PCR; TCRdb's table is partial and in-frame only. The data show 100,000 to 150,000 clones, 65% to 85% seen once. Sequences were obtained from peripheral blood. The receptors derive from a man between 65 and 79 years old with acute or convalescent COVID-19. The CDR3 runs from the conserved cysteine through the conserved F or W. Each record gives: D gene, clone size, V gene, CDR3 length, J gene, CDR3 DNA, CDR3 protein. A D gene is named only where the DNA matches it firmly. Clone size is stated in some rows and not others, as once, few, many or a class when expanded.

d_call: NA; clone_size: few; v_call: TRBV19; cdr3_length: 16; j_call: TRBJ1-2; cdr3_nt: TGTGCCAGTAGTATAGAGTATGAGGCTTTTACGTCTGGCTACACCTTC; cdr3_aa: CASSIEYEAFTSGYTF
d_call: NA; clone_size: NA; v_call: TRBV6-5; cdr3_length: 14; j_call: TRBJ2-7; cdr3_nt: TGTGCCAGCACCAGGGGGGCAGGCTCCTACGAGCAGTACTTC; cdr3_aa: CASTRGAGSYEQYF
d_call: NA; clone_size: NA; v_call: TRBV7-9; cdr3_length: 14; j_call: TRBJ2-4; cdr3_nt: TGTGCCAGCAGCTACACCTCGGCGGGAAACATTCAGTACTTC; cdr3_aa: CASSYTSAGNIQYF
d_call: NA; clone_size: NA; v_call: TRBV12-2; cdr3_length: 17; j_call: TRBJ1-5; cdr3_nt: NA; cdr3_aa: CASRKPFAPGANQPQHF
d_call: TRBD1; clone_size: NA; v_call: TRBV18; cdr3_length: 21; j_call: TRBJ1-4; cdr3_nt: TGTGCCAGCTCACCACCGGGGGTCCGGACAGGGCTTCTGGAAACTAATGAAAAACTGTTTTTT; cdr3_aa: CASSPPGVRTGLLETNEKLFF
d_call: NA; clone_size: once; v_call: TRBV7-3; cdr3_length: 13; j_call: TRBJ1-1; cdr3_nt: TGTGCCAGCAGCTTAGGGTCGGGTAACGAAGCTTTCTTT; cdr3_aa: CASSLGSGNEAFF
d_call: TRBD2; clone_size: NA; v_call: TRBV2; cdr3_length: 14; j_call: TRBJ2-7; cdr3_nt: TGTGCCAGCAGTACTAGCGGGGAAACTTACGAGCAGTACTTC; cdr3_aa: CASSTSGETYEQYF
d_call: TRBD1; clone_size: NA; v_call: TRBV5-8; cdr3_length: 15; j_call: TRBJ2-7; cdr3_nt: TGTGCCAGCAGCCGAGGGGGACAGGGGTCCTACGAGCAGTACTTC; cdr3_aa: CASSRGGQGSYEQYF
d_call: NA; clone_size: NA; v_call: TRBV19; cdr3_length: 16; j_call: TRBJ1-5; cdr3_nt: TGTGCCAGTAGTTGGGCAGGGGCTCGGAGCAATCAGCCCCAGCATTTT; cdr3_aa: CASSWAGARSNQPQHF
d_call: TRBD1; clone_size: NA; v_call: TRBV5-1; cdr3_length: 18; j_call: TRBJ1-6; cdr3_nt: TGCGCCAGCAGCTCGACCGCCGGGACAGGGACCTATAATTCACCCCTCCACTTT; cdr3_aa: CASSSTAGTGTYNSPLHF
d_call: NA; clone_size: NA; v_call: TRBV5-8; cdr3_length: 11; j_call: TRBJ1-2; cdr3_nt: TGTGCCAGCGGAACAGGGTATGGCTACACCTTC; cdr3_aa: CASGTGYGYTF
d_call: NA; clone_size: few; v_call: TRBV5-1; cdr3_length: 14; j_call: TRBJ1-2; cdr3_nt: TGCGCCAGCAGCTTGGGGGATACAGGCTACGGCTACACCTTC; cdr3_aa: CASSLGDTGYGYTF
d_call: NA; clone_size: once; v_call: TRBV16; cdr3_length: 13; j_call: TRBJ2-5; cdr3_nt: TGTGCCAGCACCCCAGGTACCCAAGAGACCCAGTACTTC; cdr3_aa: CASTPGTQETQYF
d_call: TRBD2; clone_size: NA; v_call: TRBV11-2; cdr3_length: 15; j_call: TRBJ2-1; cdr3_nt: TGTGCCAGCAGGCCGCGGGGGAGCTCCTACAATGAGCAGTTCTTC; cdr3_aa: CASRPRGSSYNEQFF
d_call: TRBD2; clone_size: NA; v_call: TRBV7-8; cdr3_length: 17; j_call: TRBJ2-7; cdr3_nt: TGTGCCAGCAGCTTTCAGGTAGCGGGGGCCTCAAGCTACGAGCAGTACTTC; cdr3_aa: CASSFQVAGASSYEQYF
d_call: TRBD1; clone_size: NA; v_call: TRBV29-1; cdr3_length: 14; j_call: TRBJ1-1; cdr3_nt: TGCAGCGTGACATTACAGGGGACGAACACTGAAGCTTTCTTT; cdr3_aa: CSVTLQGTNTEAFF
d_call: TRBD2; clone_size: NA; v_call: TRBV6-1; cdr3_length: 14; j_call: TRBJ2-7; cdr3_nt: TGTGCCAGCAGTGAGACGGGGGGGCCGGGGGAGCAGTACTTC; cdr3_aa: CASSETGGPGEQYF
d_call: TRBD1; clone_size: NA; v_call: TRBV5-1; cdr3_length: 17; j_call: TRBJ2-5; cdr3_nt: TGCGCCAGCAGCTTGAGTGTCGGGGACAGGGGAGGGGAGACCCAGTACTTC; cdr3_aa: CASSLSVGDRGGETQYF
d_call: TRBD2; clone_size: NA; v_call: TRBV10-3; cdr3_length: 15; j_call: TRBJ2-1; cdr3_nt: TGTGCCATCAGCCAGGGGACTAGCGGGGGTAATGAGCAGTTCTTC; cdr3_aa: CAISQGTSGGNEQFF
d_call: TRBD2; clone_size: NA; v_call: TRBV5-4; cdr3_length: 15; j_call: TRBJ2-5; cdr3_nt: TGTGCCAGCAGCCCACTGGGGGGGGGTCAAGAGACCCAGTACTTC; cdr3_aa: CASSPLGGGQETQYF